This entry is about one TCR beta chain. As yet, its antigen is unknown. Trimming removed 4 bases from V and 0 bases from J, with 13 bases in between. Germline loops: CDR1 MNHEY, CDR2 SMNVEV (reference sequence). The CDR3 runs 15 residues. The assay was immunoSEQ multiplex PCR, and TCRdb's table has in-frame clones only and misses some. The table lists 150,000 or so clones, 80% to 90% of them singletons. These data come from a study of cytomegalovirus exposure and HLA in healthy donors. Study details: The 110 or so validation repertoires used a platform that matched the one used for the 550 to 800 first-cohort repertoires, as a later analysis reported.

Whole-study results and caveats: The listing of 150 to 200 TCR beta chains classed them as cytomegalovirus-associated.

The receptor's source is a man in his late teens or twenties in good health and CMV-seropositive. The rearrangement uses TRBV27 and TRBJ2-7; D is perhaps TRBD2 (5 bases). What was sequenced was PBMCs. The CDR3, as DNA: TGTGCCAGCAGTTCTCCAGCGGCAAGCTCCTACGAGCAGTACTTC. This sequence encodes CASSSPAASSYEQYF.